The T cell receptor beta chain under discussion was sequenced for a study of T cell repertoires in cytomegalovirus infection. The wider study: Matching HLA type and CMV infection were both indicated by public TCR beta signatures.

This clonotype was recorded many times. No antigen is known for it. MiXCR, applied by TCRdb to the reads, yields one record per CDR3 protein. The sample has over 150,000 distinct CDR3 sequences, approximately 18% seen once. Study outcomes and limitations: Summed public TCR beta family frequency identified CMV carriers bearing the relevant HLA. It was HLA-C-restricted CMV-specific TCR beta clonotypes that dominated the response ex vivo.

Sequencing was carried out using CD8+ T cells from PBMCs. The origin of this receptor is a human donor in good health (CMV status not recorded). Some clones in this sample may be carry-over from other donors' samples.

This chain's CDR3 is CASRGAYNEQFF. In DNA form, the CDR3 reads TGTGCCAGCAGGGGGGCGTACAATGAGCAGTTCTTC. The V and J genes are TRBV12-3 or TRBV12-4 and TRBJ2-1; perhaps TRBD1 as D (6 bases). Between the trimmed V and J ends, which lost 6 bases and 4 bases, there was a span of 7 bases. The CDR3 sequence is 12 residues long.